A selection of T cell receptor beta chains follows, all from one sample in a study of cytomegalovirus exposure and HLA in healthy donors. The method was immunoSEQ multiplex PCR; TCRdb's version includes in-frame clones alone and lacks a portion of them. Of some 60,000 clones listed, around 84% are singletons. Source material: PBMCs. The receptors derive from a male donor in good health and CMV-seronegative. Each CDR3 is given with its conserved first and last residue. D genes are given only for firm matches. Size tells how often a clone was seen (once, few, many) or the class of an expanded clone, and some rows leave it out.

v_gene	j_gene	abundance	d_gene	CDR3aa	CDR3nt
TRBV7-9	TRBJ1-1	few	.	CASSLPSNTEAFF	TGTGCCAGCAGCTTACCCTCTAACACTGAAGCTTTCTTT
TRBV5-1	TRBJ2-5	.	TRBD2	CASKAGVGETQYF	TGCGCCAGCAAAGCGGGGGTCGGCGAGACCCAGTACTTC
TRBV7-2	TRBJ2-3	few	.	CASSLAGGRGDTQYF	TGTGCCAGCAGCTTAGCGGGGGGGCGGGGAGATACGCAGTATTTT
TRBV5-1	TRBJ1-2	.	TRBD1	CASSRGTGDGYTF	TGCGCCAGCAGCCGGGGGACAGGGGATGGCTACACCTTC
TRBV7-9	TRBJ1-4	.	TRBD1	CASSLALTGAEVEKLFF	TGTGCCAGCAGCTTAGCTTTGACAGGGGCGGAGGTTGAAAAACTGTTTTTT
TRBV6-1	TRBJ2-7	.	TRBD1	CASSWTGSSSYEQYF	TGTGCCAGCAGTTGGACAGGTTCTAGCTCCTACGAGCAGTACTTC
TRBV11-2	TRBJ2-2	.	TRBD2	CASSPGLAGGRTGELFF	TGTGCCAGCAGCCCGGGACTAGCGGGGGGGAGGACCGGGGAGCTGTTTTTT
TRBV27	TRBJ1-5	.	.	CASSPSTGDSNQPQHF	TGTGCCAGCAGTCCCTCGACAGGCGATAGCAATCAGCCCCAGCATTTT
TRBV7-9	TRBJ1-2	.	.	CASSLVESYGYTF	TGTGCCAGCAGCTTAGTAGAGAGCTATGGCTACACCTTC
TRBV19	TRBJ1-1	.	TRBD1	CASSRDRGLRTEAFF	TGTGCCAGTAGTAGGGACAGGGGGCTGCGGACTGAAGCTTTCTTT
TRBV5-1	TRBJ1-1	.	TRBD1	CASSRDSLNTEAFF	TGCGCCAGCAGCCGGGACAGTTTAAACACTGAAGCTTTCTTT
TRBV19	TRBJ2-7	.	TRBD1	CASSRRTGSYEQYF	TGTGCCAGTAGCCGTAGGACAGGGAGCTACGAGCAGTACTTC
TRBV10-3	TRBJ1-1	.	TRBD1	CAISPRQGAGLGEAFF	TGTGCCATCAGCCCAAGACAGGGGGCAGGTCTGGGTGAAGCTTTCTTT
TRBV2	TRBJ1-4	few	TRBD1	CASSLGQINEKLFF	TGTGCCAGTAGCCTGGGACAGATTAATGAAAAACTGTTTTTT
TRBV6-1	TRBJ2-5	.	TRBD1	CASSALGQGGQETQYF	TGTGCCAGCAGTGCCCTGGGACAGGGCGGACAAGAGACCCAGTACTTC
TRBV5-6	TRBJ2-5	.	.	CASSWQGIETQYF	TGTGCCAGCAGCTGGCAGGGGATCGAGACCCAGTACTTC
TRBV18	TRBJ1-2	.	.	CASSLTGGINYGYTF	TGTGCCAGCTCACTTACGGGGGGGATCAACTATGGCTACACCTTC
TRBV7-9	TRBJ2-7	.	TRBD2	CASSFGRQPYEQYF	TGTGCCAGCAGCTTCGGGAGGCAGCCTTACGAGCAGTACTTC
TRBV20-1	TRBJ1-2	few	TRBD1	CSGQGVGGYTF	TGCAGTGGCCAGGGGGTTGGCGGCTACACCTTC
TRBV7-8	TRBJ2-3	.	.	CASSSQESTDTQYF	TGTGCCAGCAGCTCGCAGGAAAGCACAGATACGCAGTATTTT
TRBV6-6	TRBJ1-1	.	TRBD1	CASSHRTGEGTEAFF	TGTGCCAGCAGCCATCGGACAGGGGAGGGCACTGAAGCTTTCTTT
TRBV18	TRBJ1-3	.	.	CASSETGSGPGNTIYF	TGTGCCAGCTCCGAAACAGGGAGCGGTCCTGGAAACACCATATATTTT
TRBV9	TRBJ1-2	.	.	CASSVTGANYGYTF	TGTGCCAGCAGCGTCACAGGTGCTAACTATGGCTACACCTTC
TRBV7-2	TRBJ1-5	once	.	CASSPRLNQPQHF	TGTGCCAGCAGCCCCCGACTGAATCAGCCCCAGCATTTT
TRBV6-1	TRBJ1-2	.	TRBD1	CASSVQQGTNYGYTF	TGTGCCAGCAGTGTACAACAGGGGACTAACTATGGCTACACCTTC
TRBV10-3	TRBJ2-5	.	.	CAISGSETSRETQYF	TGTGCCATCAGTGGGTCCGAGACTAGTCGGGAGACCCAGTACTTC
TRBV4-1	TRBJ2-3	.	.	CASSPTHTDTQYF	TGCGCCAGCAGCCCCACTCACACAGATACGCAGTATTTT
TRBV7-6	TRBJ2-7	.	TRBD2	CASSSAGAIYEQYF	TGTGCCAGCAGCTCAGCGGGGGCAATCTACGAGCAGTACTTC
TRBV7-2	TRBJ2-7	.	TRBD2	CASSLFFSVSGGPSYEQYF	TGTGCCAGCAGCTTATTTTTTTCAGTAAGCGGGGGGCCCTCCTACGAGCAGTACTTC
TRBV6-4	TRBJ2-3	.	.	CASSATGLDTQYF	TGTGCCAGCAGTGCGACAGGATTGGATACGCAGTATTTT
TRBV9	TRBJ2-1	.	.	CASSTTTNEQFF	TGTGCCAGCAGCACGACAACGAATGAGCAGTTCTTC
TRBV5-1	TRBJ2-7	.	TRBD1	CASKERTGLSYEQYF	TGCGCCAGCAAAGAGCGGACAGGCCTCTCCTACGAGCAGTACTTC
TRBV2	TRBJ1-2	.	.	CASSVSQNYGYTF	TGTGCCAGCAGTGTCTCACAAAACTATGGCTACACCTTC
TRBV29-1	TRBJ1-1	.	TRBD1	CSVETPDRGGTEAFF	TGCAGCGTTGAAACCCCGGACAGGGGTGGTACTGAAGCTTTCTTT
TRBV6-5	TRBJ1-1	.	.	CASSYRHRVVGTEAFF	TGTGCCAGCAGTTACCGACACAGGGTGGTGGGCACTGAAGCTTTCTTT
TRBV6-1	TRBJ2-2	.	TRBD2	CASSDLAGGPTGELFF	TGTGCCAGCAGTGATCTAGCGGGGGGTCCCACCGGGGAGCTGTTTTTT
TRBV4-3	TRBJ2-1	.	TRBD2	CASSQDYWASGVLSYNEQFF	TGCGCCAGCAGCCAAGACTATTGGGCTAGCGGCGTCCTTTCCTACAATGAGCAGTTCTTC
TRBV5-6	TRBJ2-7	.	TRBD2	CASSPSGGAHYEQYF	TGTGCCAGCAGCCCGAGCGGGGGGGCCCACTACGAGCAGTACTTC
TRBV4-1	TRBJ1-4	once	.	CASSLPGLSNEKLFF	TGCGCCAGCAGCCTTCCGGGACTGTCTAATGAAAAACTGTTTTTT
TRBV15	TRBJ1-5	.	.	CATSGAKTFDQPQHF	TGTGCCACCAGCGGGGCCAAAACGTTTGATCAGCCCCAGCATTTT
TRBV7-9	TRBJ1-4	once	.	CASSLALAGHEKLFF	TGTGCCAGCAGCTTAGCGCTGGCAGGCCATGAAAAACTGTTTTTT
TRBV6-5	TRBJ2-1	.	TRBD2	CASRLLAGDEQFF	TGTGCCAGCAGATTACTAGCGGGGGATGAGCAGTTCTTC
TRBV6-1	TRBJ2-1	.	.	CASAEGPSSYNEQFF	TGTGCCAGCGCGGAGGGGCCGAGCTCCTACAATGAGCAGTTCTTC
TRBV6-5	TRBJ2-7	.	.	CASSFIQGSSYEQYF	TGTGCCAGCAGTTTCATCCAGGGGTCCTCCTACGAGCAGTACTTC
TRBV4-3	TRBJ1-3	.	.	CASSPRAGIGNTIYF	TGCGCCAGCAGCCCGAGGGCAGGAATTGGAAACACCATATATTTT
TRBV13	TRBJ1-5	.	TRBD1	CASSLGGQGAGQPQHF	TGTGCCAGCAGCTTAGGGGGACAGGGGGCAGGTCAGCCCCAGCATTTT
TRBV6-1	TRBJ1-6	.	.	CASSDPPRGRNSPLHF	TGTGCCAGCAGTGACCCCCCCCGGGGTCGGAATTCACCCCTCCACTTT
TRBV4-3	TRBJ2-2	.	TRBD2	CASSHDIAGGITGELFF	TGCGCCAGCAGCCATGACATAGCGGGGGGGATCACCGGGGAGCTGTTTTTT
TRBV4-3	TRBJ2-1	.	TRBD2	CASSQDGTRGGRNEQFF	TGCGCCAGCAGCCAAGATGGGACGCGGGGGGGTAGGAATGAGCAGTTCTTC
TRBV4-1	TRBJ1-5	.	.	CASSQGTFYSNQPQHF	TGCGCCAGCAGCCAAGGGACATTTTATAGCAATCAGCCCCAGCATTTT
TRBV7-9	TRBJ1-1	.	.	CASSPVTARNTEAFF	TGTGCCAGCAGCCCGGTTACAGCCCGGAACACTGAAGCTTTCTTT
TRBV19	TRBJ1-4	.	TRBD1	CASSIGTGRYEKLFF	TGTGCCAGTAGTATCGGGACAGGCCGGTATGAAAAACTGTTTTTT
TRBV2	TRBJ2-3	.	.	CASSESLVPDTQYF	TGTGCCAGCAGTGAATCGCTAGTCCCGGATACGCAGTATTTT
TRBV19	TRBJ1-5	.	.	CASSSQGQGFGNQPQHF	TGTGCCAGTAGTTCTCAGGGTCAGGGTTTCGGCAATCAGCCCCAGCATTTT
TRBV7-2	TRBJ2-5	few	.	CASSFQLDQETQYF	TGTGCCAGCAGCTTCCAGCTAGACCAAGAGACCCAGTACTTC
TRBV30	TRBJ1-1	.	.	CAAERSMNTEAFF	TGTGCCGCGGAGCGAAGTATGAACACTGAAGCTTTCTTT
TRBV19	TRBJ1-1	few	.	CASSPNSGSGTEAFF	TGTGCCAGTAGTCCAAATTCGGGGAGCGGCACTGAAGCTTTCTTT
TRBV5-6	TRBJ1-1	.	.	CASSSRRQGSVGNTEAFF	TGTGCCAGCAGCTCCCGGCGGCAGGGGAGCGTGGGGAACACTGAAGCTTTCTTT
TRBV6-5	TRBJ1-1	once	.	CASSHMQGLSTEAFF	TGTGCCAGCAGCCACATGCAGGGGCTGAGCACTGAAGCTTTCTTT
TRBV29-1	TRBJ2-1	.	TRBD1	CSVGQGQGYNEQFF	TGCAGCGTTGGCCAGGGACAGGGCTACAATGAGCAGTTCTTC